The 21 T cell receptor beta chains below come from one sample, sequenced in a study of Tregs in tolerant kidney transplant recipients. This table comes from immunoSEQ multiplex PCR, and its TCRdb copy is limited to in-frame clones, with some not included. The sample has 90,000 or so clones, 90% to 95% seen once. Recipients received nonmyeloablative bone marrow transplants from related graft donors, with transient mixed chimerism. Here the sequenced sample was CD4+ T cells from blood (PBMCs), taken 12 months after the transplant. The receptor source for this set is a human patient who received a combined kidney and bone marrow transplant. These T cells may partly come from the graft donor.

The rearrangement uses TRBV19 and TRBJ2-1; D gene ambiguous. CDR3 size: 15 residues. V was cut by 1 base and J by 2 bases, with 9 bases left in between. Germline CDR1 is LNHDA and CDR2 is SQIVND (reference sequence). The CDR3 DNA is TGTGCCAGTAGTATAGCCCCGTACACCTACAATGAGCAGTTCTTC. It is translated as CASSIAPYTYNEQFF.

The CDR3 loop is CASSLGQGNQPQHF. In DNA form, the CDR3 reads TGTGCCAGCAGCTTAGGCCAGGGTAATCAGCCCCAGCATTTT. The chain combines TRBV7-2 with TRBJ1-5, with D possibly matching TRBD1 (5 bases). Germline assignment: CDR1 SGHTA and CDR2 FQGNSA. This CDR3 spans 14 amino acids. The V gene lost 1 base and the J gene lost 4 bases, with 8 bases spanning the gap.

The table lists this clone with a count of one. The V gene is TRBV7-2, the J gene TRBJ2-5; 15 nucleotides match TRBD2. The CDR3 is made up of 17 amino acids. V shed 6 bases, J shed 5 bases, and the junction held 10 bases outside the gene matches. CDR1 is SGHTA and CDR2 is FQGNSA in the germline V gene. The CDR3 here is CASSWTSGGAGQETQYF. The DNA of the CDR3 is TGTGCCAGCAGTTGGACTAGCGGGGGGGCGGGTCAGGAGACCCAGTACTTC.

Details on this clone: Other DNA sequences in this specimen translate into the identical CDR3. The chain joins TRBV11-3 to TRBJ2-3, with TRBD2 matching over 9 bases. Germline V gene data show CDR1 as SGHNT and CDR2 as YENEEA. V shed 2 bases, J shed 4 bases, and the junction held 4 bases outside the gene matches. This CDR3 has 15 residues. In DNA form, the CDR3 reads TGTGCCAGCAGCTTACGACAGCGGGAGGCAGATACGCAGTATTTT. Translating gives CASSLRQREADTQYF. Variable domain in full (rest from reference TRBV11-3 and TRBJ2-3): EAGVVQSPRYKIIEKKQPVAFWCNPISGHNTLYWYLQNLGQGPELLIRYENEEAVDDSQLPKDRFSAERLKGVDSTLKIQPAELGDSAVYLCASSLRQREADTQYFGPGTRLTVL.

The J gene is TRBJ1-4, the V gene TRBV29-1, with TRBD1 as a possible D gene (6 bases). CDR3 size: 14 residues. V gave up 6 bases and J gave up 6 bases, with 17 bases separating them. Germline V CDR1 and CDR2: SQVTM, ANQGSEA. CDR3 protein: CSVGAAEGDEKLFF. In DNA form, the CDR3 reads TGCAGCGTAGGTGCAGCCGAGGGGGATGAAAAACTGTTTTTT.

Details on this clone: A junction boundary mismatches the germline segment, possibly from a read error. In the same sample, other DNA sequences code for this CDR3. The chain recombines TRBV10-3 with TRBJ1-6, with D possibly being TRBD1 (5 bases). The CDR3 runs to 16 residues. From germline, CDR1 is ENHRY and CDR2 SYGVKD. CDR3 amino acids: CAISGRQSSYNSPLHF. The CDR3 DNA reads as TGTGCCATCAGTGGACGACAGAGCTCCTATAATTCCCCCCTCCACTTT.

The rearrangement joins TRBV18 to TRBJ1-1; D may be TRBD1 (5 bases). The germline V gene has CDR1 KGHSH and CDR2 LQKENI. The germline V and J ends were trimmed by 5 bases and 4 bases, with 20 bases remaining between them. The CDR3 totals 16 residues. The CDR3 loop is CASSSFVDRRSTEAFF. For the CDR3, the DNA is TGTGCCAGCTCATCCTTCGTCGACAGACGCAGCACTGAAGCTTTCTTT. Full variable domain (remainder filled in from reference TRBV18 and TRBJ1-1): NAGVMQNPRHLVRRRGQEARLRCSPMKGHSHVYWYRQLPEEGLKFMVYLQKENIIDESGMPKERFSAEFPKEGPSILRIQQVVRGDSAAYFCASSSFVDRRSTEAFFGQGTRLTVV.

This chain links TRBV7-9 with TRBJ1-2, with D uncertain. Trimming took off 1 base at V and 8 bases at J, with 20 bases between the two ends. This CDR3 has 16 residues. Germline lookup yields CDR1 SEHNR and CDR2 FQNEAQ (reference sequence). The CDR3 sequence is CASSLELGWKAGGYTF. The CDR3 DNA follows: TGTGCCAGCAGCTTAGAGTTGGGGTGGAAAGCGGGAGGCTACACCTTC.

The rearrangement links TRBV5-4 to TRBJ1-2; TRBD1 aligns across 9 bases. The ends lost 3 bases at V and 8 bases at J; junction bases unmatched: 8. Germline loops: CDR1 SGHNT, CDR2 YYREEE (reference sequence). This CDR3 has 14 residues. The CDR3: CASSSSDRGGGYTF. CDR3 DNA sequence: TGTGCCAGCAGCTCCTCGGACAGGGGAGGAGGCTACACCTTC. The whole variable domain, filled in from reference TRBV5-4 and TRBJ1-2, reads ETGVTQSPTHLIKTRGQQVTLRCSSQSGHNTVSWYQQALGQGPQFIFQYYREEENGRGNFPPRFSGLQFPNYSSELNVNALELDDSALYLCASSSSDRGGGYTFGSGTRLTVV.

The chain carries TRBV6-1 and TRBJ2-3; 7 positions agree with TRBD2. J gave up 6 bases and V 2 bases, and 8 bases lay outside the gene matches. The germline V gene encodes CDR1 MNHNS and CDR2 SASEGT. The CDR3 runs to 15 residues. CDR3 loop: CASSEQRGARDTQYF. The CDR3 nucleotides are TGTGCCAGCAGTGAACAGCGGGGAGCTCGGGATACGCAGTATTTT.

This chain uses TRBV9 with TRBJ2-3; no definite D call. There are 15 residues in the CDR3. The germline V gene has CDR1 SGDLS and CDR2 YYNGEE. The V end lost 0 bases, the J end lost 2 bases, and 10 bases lay between the germline ends. CDR3 nucleotide sequence: TGTGCCAGCAGCGTAGTTGCTGGCCACACAGATACGCAGTATTTT. It encodes CASSVVAGHTDTQYF.

This chain uses TRBV25-1 with TRBJ1-4, with 11 bases that match TRBD1. Germline V gene sequence: CDR1 MGHDK, CDR2 SYGVNS. This CDR3 spans 17 amino acids. V shed 0 bases and J 8 bases; nucleotides not matched to a gene: 8. The DNA of the CDR3 is TGTGCCAGCAGTGAATATGTAGGGACAGGGGGAGGGGAAAAACTGTTTTTT. Amino acids: CASSEYVGTGGGEKLFF.

J is TRBJ1-1 and V is TRBV7-9; D is ambiguous. Germline V lookup: CDR1 SEHNR, CDR2 FQNEAQ (reference sequence). CDR3 length: 14 amino acids. The V and J ends lost 4 bases and 5 bases respectively, with 14 bases between them. DNA for the CDR3: TGTGCCAGCAGCTCCCCCGCCTCCAGGACTGAAGCTTTCTTT. Its protein is CASSSPASRTEAFF.

The chain has TRBV4-1 and TRBJ1-1; D unresolved. The CDR3 runs to 14 residues. Germline lookup yields CDR1 MGHRA and CDR2 YSYEKL. The germline V and J ends were trimmed by 6 bases and 1 base, with 12 bases remaining between them. CDR3 nucleotide sequence: TGCGCCAGCAGTCGGGTCGCTTCGAACACTGAAGCTTTCTTT. Protein product: CASSRVASNTEAFF.

V is TRBV5-1 and J is TRBJ2-1; a possible D gene is TRBD2 (6 bases). V lost 6 bases and J 0 bases, leaving 16 bases between the germline ends. This CDR3 is built from 16 residues. CDR1 and CDR2 (germline): SGHRS, YFSETQ. The CDR3 loop reads CASKSPAGNSYNEQFF. In DNA form, the CDR3 reads TGCGCCAGCAAATCTCCAGCGGGTAACTCCTACAATGAGCAGTTCTTC. The whole variable domain, filled in from reference TRBV5-1 and TRBJ2-1, reads KAGVTQTPRYLIKTRGQQVTLSCSPISGHRSVSWYQQTPGQGLQFLFEYFSETQRNKGNFPGRFSGRQFSNSRSEMNVSTLELGDSALYLCASKSPAGNSYNEQFFGPGTRLTVL.

The chain combines TRBV28 with TRBJ2-7; 10 positions agree with TRBD1. V shed 6 bases, J shed 4 bases, and the junction held 3 bases outside the gene matches. Germline V gives CDR1 MDHEN, CDR2 SYDVKM. The CDR3 runs to 13 residues. This CDR3 is CASRLGQGYEQYF. The CDR3 nucleotides are TGTGCCAGCAGGTTGGGACAGGGGTACGAGCAGTACTTC.

The V and J genes are TRBV19 and TRBJ1-2, with D possibly TRBD1 on 5 matching bases. Looked up from germline, CDR1 is LNHDA and CDR2 is SQIVND (reference sequence). Trimming took off 1 base at V and 2 bases at J, with 20 bases between the two ends. This CDR3 has 18 residues. DNA of the CDR3: TGTGCCAGTAGTATAGTCGCCGGCAGGGCGAATTCAAACTATGGCTACACCTTC. It translates to CASSIVAGRANSNYGYTF.

Regarding this clone: In the same sample, other DNA sequences code for this CDR3. V usage is TRBV6-6 and J usage is TRBJ1-6; TRBD1 agrees at 9 bases. Germline-derived CDR1 and CDR2 are MNHNY and SVGAGI (reference sequence). The CDR3 sequence is 14 residues long. V shed 6 bases and J 9 bases; nucleotides not matched to a gene: 6. CDR3 nucleotide sequence: TGTGCCAGCAGGTCCGGGACAGGGATTTCACCCCTCCACTTT. Protein product: CASRSGTGISPLHF.

The chain carries TRBV19 and TRBJ1-5, with D possibly TRBD1 on 6 matching bases. The CDR3 is 15 residues long. Trimming shortened V by 0 bases and J by 7 bases, and 13 bases separated the two germline ends. Germline V gives CDR1 LNHDA, CDR2 SQIVND (reference sequence). Here the CDR3 DNA reads TGTGCCAGTAGTATAGATGGGGGCACGTCACAGCCCCAGCATTTT. Protein: CASSIDGGTSQPQHF. Variable domain in full (rest from reference TRBV19 and TRBJ1-5): DGGITQSPKYLFRKEGQNVTLSCEQNLNHDAMYWYRQDPGQGLRLIYYSQIVNDFQKGDIAEGYSVSREKKESFPLTVTSAQKNPTAFYLCASSIDGGTSQPQHFGDGTRLSIL.

This clone was counted once. The chain carries TRBV6-5 and TRBJ1-2; D remains unclear. The CDR3 loop spans 13 amino acids. Trimming removed 5 bases from V and 5 bases from J, with 12 bases in between. CDR1 and CDR2 from the germline V gene are MNHEY and SVGAGI. The CDR3 is CASSPISGYGYTF. Here the CDR3 DNA reads TGTGCCAGCAGTCCGATATCGGGGTATGGCTACACCTTC.

The rearrangement links TRBV20-1 to TRBJ1-1; D not certain. The length of the CDR3 is 10 residues. V lost 3 bases, J lost 8 bases, and 7 bases lay in between. Germline CDR1 and CDR2: DFQATT and SNEGSKA (reference sequence). The DNA for the CDR3 is TGCAGTGCTAGCGACTGGGAAGCTTTCTTT. It translates to CSASDWEAFF.